This TCR beta chain stems from a study of T cells in Graves' hyperthyroidism and ophthalmopathy (dated by TCRdb to between 2017 and 2020). Broadly, across the study: Peripheral blood was collected at initial diagnosis, before any treatment. TCR V-J signatures able to tell the groups apart were searched for in a discovery cohort of 95 to 100 patients, of whom fewer than 45 had Graves' ophthalmopathy and about 60 had stable Graves' hyperthyroidism. Prospective prediction of ophthalmopathy was tested in an independent validation cohort of 18 to 20 hyperthyroidism patients and 15 to 17 patients who later progressed to ophthalmopathy. The roughly 91 discovery patients were randomly split 7:3 into training and test sets. The study also compared thyroid tissue and blood T-cell repertoires from about six Graves' hyperthyroidism patients. Following sampling, methimazole starting at 30 mg daily was given to hyperthyroidism patients, and high-dose intravenous methylprednisolone was given to ophthalmopathy patients. The paper reports TCR Vbeta CDR3 sequencing of about 140 peripheral blood samples: 43 ophthalmopathy, 70 to 85 hyperthyroidism and approximately 17 progressor patients. Points the paper makes about the study in general: Most expanded thyroid clonotypes (frequency above 0.001) were also found in blood, which suggests that blood repertoires may mirror thyroid immune responses. In validation, progression to ophthalmopathy was predicted by the model with 70% to 71% sensitivity and 72% to 85% specificity, a median of roughly 6 months before onset. Sample size was not statistically predetermined, and investigators were not blinded to group allocation. A 13 V-J signature model separated ophthalmopathy from stable hyperthyroidism, with 87.88% sensitivity and roughly 81% specificity in cross-validation and 80%/75% in testing.

The TCR beta CDR3 regions were amplified from the RNA transcripts. A first-round RT-PCR of the TCR CDR3 used the HTBI primer set with the Qiagen OneStep RT-PCR kit. Libraries were constructed in a second round of multiplex PCR, after which size selection and purification were carried out. Libraries were sequenced paired-end with 100 bp reads on an Illumina HiSeq2000. The original pipeline was this. Raw data were processed with SOAPnuke, discarding reads with adapters, uncalled bases, mean Phred below 15, or no exact constant-primer or identifier match. COPE v1.2.5 was used to merge high-quality paired reads, and clonotypes were defined as unique nucleotide sequences. Clonotypes were aligned to IMGT TRBV, TRBD and TRBJ reference segments using MiTCR v1.1. Only V-J combinations with frequency above 0.0001, covering 99% to 99.2% of repertoires, were analysed. The TCS score was defined as F50 (clonal expansion) divided by E x V (chaos), with BLOSUM62-based TCRdist calculated between CDR3 peptides within each V-J. Welch's t-statistics and random forest reduced around 550 V-J features to roughly 13, which were used in a naive Bayes classifier (R e1071). Through fastp at Q25 and MiXCR, TCRdb rebuilt clones from the public reads, retaining in-frame beta chains. Entries are consolidated by CDR3 protein sequence, retaining the most common genes and DNA. The authors' filters were not applied to this entry. The sample has 300,000 to 450,000 distinct CDR3 sequences on record, more than 12% of them singletons. 15% to 20% of the sample is held by the ten biggest clonotypes.

This clonotype was seen ten or more times. The antigen it binds to is not known. Per-base quality was not reported, and no clone a single base away is much larger than it. Ophthalmopathy patients had moderately to severely active disease, with a Clinical Activity Score of 3 or more, a NOSPECS grade of 4 or more, and a disease duration of less than 3 months. The study excluded patients with uncontrolled infections, other autoimmune diseases, pregnancy or lactation. Diagnoses were established on the basis of clinical symptoms, serum thyroxine and TRAb, thyroid ultrasound, and orbital computed tomography. PBMCs were isolated from about 10 ml of fresh peripheral blood by Ficoll-Paque density gradient centrifugation. Total RNA was extracted with Trizol reagent, and quality was checked on an Agilent 2100 Bioanalyzer. V drops 5 bases and J drops 8 bases, leaving 18 bases in between. The germline V gene encodes CDR1 SGHRS and CDR2 YFSETQ. Reading from cysteine to phenylalanine, the CDR3 counts 14 amino acids. Only the CDR3 part of the read is kept: 42 bases, read in frame from the first base.

The V gene is TRBV5-1 and the J gene is TRBJ2-3; TRBD1 is perhaps the D gene, given 5 matching bases. Sequenced material: blood. The TCR was taken from a woman aged 25-40 years with Graves' ophthalmopathy. CDR3 region: CASRRGARVSTQYF. The DNA is as follows: TGCGCCAGCAGAAGGGGCGCGAGAGTGAGTACGCAGTATTTT. When the CDR3 is completed using the reference TRBV5-1 and TRBJ2-3 genes on either side, the full variable domain is KAGVTQTPRYLIKTRGQQVTLSCSPISGHRSVSWYQQTPGQGLQFLFEYFSETQRNKGNFPGRFSGRQFSNSRSEMNVSTLELGDSALYLCASRRGARVSTQYFGPGTRLTVL.